This T cell receptor (beta chain) came from a study of T-cell reconstitution after alpha-beta-depleted transplantation in children. Study-wide findings and caveats: Surviving thymic progenitors and recipient T cells were the source of high TCRbeta diversity at day 60 in some patients. Counts and diversity of T cells one year after transplant came mostly from newly produced T cells. The study reportedly traced alpha-beta T cells about two months after transplant to several hundred expanded graft clones.

This clonotype showed up many times. The antigen remains unidentified. TCRbeta library construction was performed incorporating unique molecular identifiers. TCRdb itself ran the PCR reads through MiXCR, one entry per CDR3 protein. This table holds about 110,000 distinct CDR3 sequences, approximately 6% found once. Germline CDR1 is SNHLY and CDR2 is FYNNEI. This CDR3 is built from 13 residues. The ends were cut back, 10 bases at V and 5 bases at J, with 15 bases in the middle. This receptor was identified in a male patient aged 2 to 9 who had a stem cell transplant for acute lymphoblastic leukemia, so the T cells may come from the graft donor. The chain couples TRBV2 to TRBJ2-1, with D possibly being TRBD1 (6 bases). The material was PBMCs, mostly from graft donor cells, obtained 360 days after TCRalphabeta/CD19-depleted stem cell transplant. The CDR3 region is CATQTGQNNEQFF. The CDR3, as DNA: TGTGCCACCCAAACGGGACAAAACAATGAGCAGTTCTTC.